Listed here are 14 T cell receptor beta chains from one sample, sequenced in a study of T cell responses to AZD1222 COVID-19 vaccine. Generated by immunoSEQ multiplex PCR, the TCRdb table keeps only in-frame clones and is missing some. Among about 130,000 clones listed, over 65% were seen once. This specimen was peripheral blood, taken on day 0 of AZD1222 vaccination. The source is an adult in good health.

This chain uses TRBV5-1 with TRBJ2-3, with D unresolved. V lost 0 bases and J lost 2, with 10 bases in between. Per the germline V gene, CDR1 is SGHRS and CDR2 is YFSETQ. The CDR3 consists of 15 residues. CDR3: CASSLAHIYTDTQYF. The CDR3 nucleotides read TGCGCCAGCAGCTTGGCCCATATTTACACAGATACGCAGTATTTT.

About this clone itself: Within the sample, other DNA sequences also encode this same CDR3. The V gene is TRBV6-4, the J gene TRBJ2-3, with 8 nucleotides matching TRBD2. The CDR3 totals 14 residues. The V gene end was trimmed by 0 bases and the J gene end by 4 bases; junction bases not matched to a gene: 0. Germline-derived CDR1 and CDR2 are MRHNA and SNTAGT. CDR3 in amino acids: CASSDSGGADTQYF. The CDR3 nucleotides are TGTGCCAGCAGTGACTCCGGGGGGGCAGATACGCAGTATTTT.

The chain has TRBV10-3 and TRBJ2-7, with 7 bases aligning to TRBD1. V trimming: 0 bases; J trimming: 4 bases; junction bases outside the gene matches: 12. The CDR3 is made up of 17 amino acids. Per the germline V gene, CDR1 is ENHRY and CDR2 is SYGVKD. The CDR3 loop is CAISESLLGDSSYEQYF. The CDR3 DNA reads as TGTGCCATCAGTGAGTCCCTACTAGGGGACAGTTCTTACGAGCAGTACTTC.

The CDR3 nucleotides are TGCAGCGTTCAGGGGGCGTCGGGAAACACCATATATTTT. Encoded protein: CSVQGASGNTIYF. The chain has TRBV29-1 and TRBJ1-3, with TRBD1 matching over 8 bases. Germline assignment: CDR1 SQVTM and CDR2 ANQGSEA. V shed 5 bases and J 4 bases; nucleotides not matched to a gene: 4. This CDR3 is 13 amino acids long.

This rearrangement joins TRBV6-4 to TRBJ1-2, with D perhaps TRBD1 (5 bases). CDR1 and CDR2 (germline): MRHNA, SNTAGT. V was cut by 5 bases and J by 2 bases, with 12 bases left in between. The CDR3 length is 14 residues. CDR3 sequence (DNA): TGTGCCAGCAGTCCGACAGTAGAAAACTATGGCTACACCTTC. This gives the protein CASSPTVENYGYTF.

The chain combines TRBV12-3 or TRBV12-4 with TRBJ2-1; no clear D. The CDR3 is 11 amino acids. Trimming removed 3 bases from V and 14 bases from J, with 11 bases in between. The CDR3 is CASSLSREEFF. DNA of the CDR3: TGTGCCAGCAGTTTGTCCCGCGAGGAGTTCTTC.

The gene calls are TRBV5-1 and TRBJ2-7, with a tentative D call TRBD2 (6 bases). The CDR3 is 14 residues long. The germline V gene has CDR1 SGHRS and CDR2 YFSETQ. Between the trimmed V and J ends, which lost 3 bases and 3 bases, there was a span of 13 bases. The CDR3 region has the DNA TGCGCCAGCAGCTCGGGACTGGACGACTACGAGCAGTACTTC. It translates to CASSSGLDDYEQYF.

The genes are TRBV6-2 or TRBV6-3 and TRBJ1-4; 9 bases line up with TRBD1. Germline V gives CDR1 MNHEY, CDR2 SVGEGT. This CDR3 is built from 17 residues. The junction had 10 bases not matched to a gene; V was cut back by 0 bases and J by 8 bases. The CDR3 here is CASSYSMDRGLGEKLFF. Written as DNA, the CDR3 is TGTGCCAGCAGTTACTCGATGGACAGGGGACTGGGGGAAAAACTGTTTTTT.

This rearrangement joins TRBV12-3 or TRBV12-4 to TRBJ1-1; D gene uncertain. V was cut by 7 bases and J by 4 bases, with 13 bases left in between. The CDR3 loop spans 13 amino acids. The CDR3 protein is CASNRGRTTEAFF. Here the CDR3 DNA reads TGTGCCAGCAATAGAGGGAGGACCACTGAAGCTTTCTTT.

The gene calls are TRBV7-2 and TRBJ2-1; 7 bases are shared with TRBD1. Germline CDR1 reads SGHTA; CDR2 reads FQGNSA. The CDR3 is made up of 14 amino acids. The V and J ends lost 4 bases and 3 bases, in that order; junction bases with no gene match: 3. Written as DNA, the CDR3 is TGTGCCAGCAGCTCATGGGACAGCTACAATGAGCAGTTCTTC. This sequence encodes CASSSWDSYNEQFF.

J is TRBJ1-2 and V is TRBV4-2; D may be TRBD1 (5 bases). V lost 0 bases to trimming and J lost 4 bases, with 18 bases between them. Per the germline V gene, CDR1 is LGHNA and CDR2 is YNFKEQ. CDR3 length: 17 amino acids. The CDR3 nucleotides read TGTGCCAGCAGCCAAGATATTTGGGGAGGGGCGAGCTATGGCTACACCTTC. Protein: CASSQDIWGGASYGYTF.

This clone occurred once. J is TRBJ1-2 and V is TRBV4-1; D unresolved. V dropped 1 base and J dropped 7 bases, with 13 bases sitting between them. CDR1 and CDR2 from the germline V gene are MGHRA and YSYEKL. The CDR3 length is 14 residues. The CDR3 region has the DNA TGCGCCAGCAGCCAAGCCCGTCCGAGCCGTGGCTACACCTTC. It is translated as CASSQARPSRGYTF.

This clone was found many times. The chain has TRBV6-5 and TRBJ1-2; possible D gene TRBD1, 5 bases. The germline V and J ends were trimmed by 0 bases and 3 bases, with 11 bases remaining between them. This CDR3 comprises 15 residues. Germline CDR1 is MNHEY and CDR2 is SVGAGI. The CDR3 nucleotides read TGTGCCAGCAGTTACTCGGCAGGGATAGACTATGGCTACACCTTC. As protein: CASSYSAGIDYGYTF.

This chain joins TRBV15 and TRBJ1-1, with a possible D match to TRBD1 (6 bases). This CDR3 is built from 16 residues. From germline, CDR1 is LNHNV and CDR2 YYDKDF (reference sequence). Deletions cut 3 bases from V and 1 base from J, with 15 bases between. CDR3 protein: CATSRDPGTPNTEAFF. CDR3 in DNA: TGTGCCACCAGCAGGGATCCCGGGACACCGAACACTGAAGCTTTCTTT.